The T cell receptor (beta chain) under discussion was sequenced for a study of T cells after yellow fever vaccination. Findings and caveats of the study: Contamination of FACS-sorted repertoires by abundant clonotypes from the bulk population could occur.

Germline CDR1 and CDR2: MNHEY and SVGAGI. The CDR3 totals 13 residues. Trimming stripped 8 bases from V and 6 bases from J, with 16 bases between. Each CDR3 protein gets one entry after TCRdb re-called the 5' RACE reads with MiXCR. The data contain some 320,000 distinct CDR3 sequences, approximately 4% of them singletons. For this clonotype: Antigen: not known.

Material: PBMCs, obtained 5 days after the yellow fever booster vaccination. The sequence was obtained from a young man who received the YFV17D yellow fever vaccine. J is TRBJ1-2 and V is TRBV6-5; TRBD1 might be the D (5 bases). CDR3: CASGLWGVDGYTF. The CDR3, as DNA: TGTGCCAGCGGACTGTGGGGCGTGGATGGCTACACCTTC.